The 6 T cell receptor beta chains below all came from one sample that was sequenced in a study of blood T cell repertoires in COVID-19. Generated by immunoSEQ multiplex PCR, the TCRdb table keeps only in-frame clones and is missing some. The table lists 90,000 to 120,000 clones, approximately 88% of them singletons. Sequencing input: peripheral blood. Source of these receptors: a man aged 50 to 60 with active or convalescent COVID-19.

The chain employs TRBV5-3 and TRBJ2-7; TRBD2 aligns across 12 bases. TRBV5-3 is sorted into the ORF group, with uncertain function. The CDR3 is 15 amino acids. Germline trimming cut 4 bases from V and 1 base from J; bases unmatched to any gene: 3. The CDR3 nucleotides are TGTGCCAGAAGCCATGGACTAGCGGGATCCTACGAGCAGTACTTC. Translation: CARSHGLAGSYEQYF.

The table lists this clone with a few counts. This chain joins TRBV27 and TRBJ2-7, with D possibly TRBD2 on 5 matching bases. This CDR3 has 15 residues. Trimming removed 4 bases from V and 0 bases from J, with 13 bases in between. In germline, CDR1 is MNHEY, CDR2 SMNVEV (reference sequence). For the CDR3, the DNA is TGTGCCAGCAGTTCAACGGACTTACTCTCCTACGAGCAGTACTTC. Amino acid sequence: CASSSTDLLSYEQYF.

The chain carries TRBV9 and TRBJ2-5; D is ambiguous. The germline V gene has CDR1 SGDLS and CDR2 YYNGEE. V was trimmed by 3 bases and J by 2 bases, leaving 11 bases between them. CDR3 size: 14 residues. Written as DNA, the CDR3 is TGTGCCAGCAGCGGGCCGGAGAGACAAGAGACCCAGTACTTC. Its protein is CASSGPERQETQYF.

This rearrangement joins TRBV7-8 to TRBJ1-3; 7 bases map to TRBD1. This CDR3 has 12 residues. V lost 10 bases, J lost 3 bases, and 3 bases stayed unmatched. Per the germline V gene, CDR1 is SGHVS and CDR2 is FQNEAQ. CDR3 DNA sequence: TGTGCCACAGGGACAGATGGAAACACCATATATTTT. Translated: CATGTDGNTIYF.

This chain joins TRBV9 and TRBJ2-7; 10 nucleotides match TRBD1. The CDR3 is made up of 15 amino acids. Unmatched junction bases numbered 5, after V lost 0 bases and J lost 5 bases. Germline V CDR1 and CDR2: SGDLS, YYNGEE. The CDR3 is CASSVATGGFDEQYF. The CDR3 bases are TGTGCCAGCAGCGTAGCGACAGGGGGCTTCGACGAGCAGTACTTC.

This clone was seen just once. The genes are TRBV19 and TRBJ2-3; 12 bases line up with TRBD2. Germline V gene data show CDR1 as LNHDA and CDR2 as SQIVND (reference sequence). This CDR3 is 14 amino acids long. The J segment lost 3 bases and the V segment lost 10 bases, leaving 5 bases of the junction unmatched. The CDR3 DNA reads TGTGCCACCCGGACTAGCGGGAATACAGATACGCAGTATTTT. It encodes CATRTSGNTDTQYF.